The rows below give T cell receptor beta chains drawn from one sample of a study of control samples from healthy donors and cancer patients. Method: immunoSEQ multiplex PCR; TCRdb's copy keeps in-frame clones and lacks some. The table includes over 100,000 clones, 92% detected once. Sequences were obtained from blood. Every receptor here comes from a man between 18 and 35 years old in good health. Each CDR3 is given with its conserved first and last residue. D genes are given only for firm matches.

>TRBV4-1|.|TRBJ1-5
CASSQVSGGEEPQHF
TGCGCCAGCAGCCAAGTCTCAGGCGGAGAAGAGCCCCAGCATTTT
>TRBV7-9|.|TRBJ2-3
CASSLVGGDWDF
TGTGCCAGCAGCTTAGTAGGTGGAGATTGGGATTTT
>TRBV27|.|TRBJ1-5
CANAHGNQPQHF
TGTGCCAATGCACACGGAAATCAGCCCCAGCATTTT
>TRBV4-1|TRBD1|TRBJ2-7
CASSQWDDRGLLYYEQYF
TGCGCCAGCAGCCAATGGGACGACAGGGGGCTTCTATACTACGAGCAGTACTTC
>TRBV19|.|TRBJ1-1
CASSSIRGTEAFF
TGTGCCAGTAGCTCAATCAGGGGCACTGAAGCTTTCTTT
>TRBV7-2|.|TRBJ1-2
CASSLMQGDNYGYTF
TGTGCCAGCAGCTTAATGCAGGGCGACAACTATGGCTACACCTTC
>TRBV5-1|.|TRBJ2-5
CASMEGAETQYF
TGCGCCAGCATGGAGGGGGCGGAGACCCAGTACTTC
>TRBV4-2|.|TRBJ2-1
CASSQDWGSYNEQFF
TGTGCCAGCAGCCAAGATTGGGGTTCCTACAATGAGCAGTTCTTC
>TRBV7-9|TRBD1|TRBJ2-7
CASSWDRDRGISGYEQYF
TGTGCCAGCAGCTGGGATCGGGACAGGGGGATTAGTGGCTACGAGCAGTACTTC
>TRBV3-1/TRBV3-2|TRBD1|TRBJ1-5
CASSQVPGGQPQHF
TGTGCCAGCAGCCAAGTGCCAGGGGGACAGCCCCAGCATTTT